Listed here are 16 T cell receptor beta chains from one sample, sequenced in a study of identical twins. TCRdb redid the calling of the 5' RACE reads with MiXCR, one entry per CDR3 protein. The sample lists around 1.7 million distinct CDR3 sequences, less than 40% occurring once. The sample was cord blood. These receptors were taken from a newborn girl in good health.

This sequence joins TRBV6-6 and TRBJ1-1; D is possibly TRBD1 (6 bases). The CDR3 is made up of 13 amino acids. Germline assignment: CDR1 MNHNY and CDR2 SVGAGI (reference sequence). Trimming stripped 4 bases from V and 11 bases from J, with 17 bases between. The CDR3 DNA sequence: TGTGCCAGCAGTTCTATTGGACAGAGCCCGGCTTTCTTT. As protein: CASSSIGQSPAFF.

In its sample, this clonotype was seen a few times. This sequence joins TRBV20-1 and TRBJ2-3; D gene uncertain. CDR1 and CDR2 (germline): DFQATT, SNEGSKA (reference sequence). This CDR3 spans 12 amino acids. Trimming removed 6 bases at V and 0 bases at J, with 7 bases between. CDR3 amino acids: CSAPESTDTQYF. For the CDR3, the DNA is TGCAGTGCCCCAGAAAGCACAGATACGCAGTATTTT.

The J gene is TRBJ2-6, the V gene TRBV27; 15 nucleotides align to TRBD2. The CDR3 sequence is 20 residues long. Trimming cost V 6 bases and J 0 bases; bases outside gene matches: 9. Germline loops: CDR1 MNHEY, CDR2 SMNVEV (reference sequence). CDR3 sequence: CASRRTSGRALFSGANVLTF. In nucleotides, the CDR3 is TGTGCCAGCAGACGGACTAGCGGGAGGGCCCTATTCTCTGGGGCCAACGTCCTGACTTTC. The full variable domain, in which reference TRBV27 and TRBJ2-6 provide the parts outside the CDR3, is EAQVTQNPRYLITVTGKKLTVTCSQNMNHEYMSWYRQDPGLGLRQIYYSMNVEVTDKGDVPEGYKVSRKEKRNFPLILESPSPNQTSLYFCASRRTSGRALFSGANVLTFGAGSRLTVL.

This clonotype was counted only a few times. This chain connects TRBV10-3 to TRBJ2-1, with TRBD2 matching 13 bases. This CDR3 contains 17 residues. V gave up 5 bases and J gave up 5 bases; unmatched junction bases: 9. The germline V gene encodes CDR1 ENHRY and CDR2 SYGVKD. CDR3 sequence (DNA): TGTGCCATCAGTCGGACTAGCGGGGGAACGGCCGACAATGAGCAGTTCTTC. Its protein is CAISRTSGGTADNEQFF.

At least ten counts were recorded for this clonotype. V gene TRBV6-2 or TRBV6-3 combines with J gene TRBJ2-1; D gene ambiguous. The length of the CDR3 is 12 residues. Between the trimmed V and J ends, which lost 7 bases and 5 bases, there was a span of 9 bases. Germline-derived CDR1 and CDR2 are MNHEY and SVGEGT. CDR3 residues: CASKVNHNEQFF. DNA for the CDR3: TGTGCCAGCAAGGTGAATCACAATGAGCAGTTCTTC.

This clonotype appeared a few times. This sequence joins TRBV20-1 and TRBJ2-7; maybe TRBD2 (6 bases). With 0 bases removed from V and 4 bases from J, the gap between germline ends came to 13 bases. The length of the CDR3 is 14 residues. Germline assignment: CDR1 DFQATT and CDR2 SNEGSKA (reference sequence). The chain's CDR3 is CSAREVGSGYEQYF. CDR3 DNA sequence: TGCAGTGCTAGAGAAGTCGGGAGTGGGTACGAGCAGTACTTC.

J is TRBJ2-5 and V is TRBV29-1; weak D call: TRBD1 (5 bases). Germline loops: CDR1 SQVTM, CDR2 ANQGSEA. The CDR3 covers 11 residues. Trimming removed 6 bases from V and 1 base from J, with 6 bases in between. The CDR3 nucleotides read TGCAGCGTCAGGGTCCAAGAGACCCAGTACTTC. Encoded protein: CSVRVQETQYF.

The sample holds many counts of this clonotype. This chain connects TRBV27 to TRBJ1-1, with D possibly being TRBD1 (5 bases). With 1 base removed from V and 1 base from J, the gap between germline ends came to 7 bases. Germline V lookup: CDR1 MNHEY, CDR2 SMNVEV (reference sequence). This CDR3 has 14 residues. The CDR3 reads CASSLWGKNTEAFF. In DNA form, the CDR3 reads TGTGCCAGCAGTTTATGGGGGAAGAACACTGAAGCTTTCTTT.

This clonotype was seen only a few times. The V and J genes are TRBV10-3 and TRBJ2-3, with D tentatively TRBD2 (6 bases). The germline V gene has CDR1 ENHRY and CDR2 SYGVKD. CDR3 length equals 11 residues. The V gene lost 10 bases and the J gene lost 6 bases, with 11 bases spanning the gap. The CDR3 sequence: CATEGLDTQYF. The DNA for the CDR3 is TGTGCCACGGAGGGGTTGGATACGCAGTATTTT.

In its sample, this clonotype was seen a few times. The CDR3 loop is CASSRRGPPTDTQYF. In DNA, the CDR3 is TGTGCCAGTAGTAGGCGGGGGCCACCCACAGATACGCAGTATTTT. The gene calls are TRBV19 and TRBJ2-3, with D possibly TRBD2 on 7 matching bases. The CDR3 has 15 residues. V was cut by 4 bases and J by 2 bases, with 13 bases left in between. CDR1 LNHDA and CDR2 SQIVND come from the germline V gene (reference sequence).

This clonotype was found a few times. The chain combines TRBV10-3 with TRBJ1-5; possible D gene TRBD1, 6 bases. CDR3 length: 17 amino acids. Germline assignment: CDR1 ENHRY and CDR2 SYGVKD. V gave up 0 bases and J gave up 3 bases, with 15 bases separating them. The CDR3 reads CAISESRGGRVNQPQHF. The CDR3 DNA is TGTGCCATCAGTGAGTCGAGGGGGGGAAGGGTCAATCAGCCCCAGCATTTT.

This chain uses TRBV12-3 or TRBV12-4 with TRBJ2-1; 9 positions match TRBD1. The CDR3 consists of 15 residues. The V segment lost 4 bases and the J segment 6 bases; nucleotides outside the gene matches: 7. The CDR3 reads CASSSYGTGRNEQFF. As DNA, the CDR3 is TGTGCCAGCAGTTCATACGGGACAGGGCGCAATGAGCAGTTCTTC.

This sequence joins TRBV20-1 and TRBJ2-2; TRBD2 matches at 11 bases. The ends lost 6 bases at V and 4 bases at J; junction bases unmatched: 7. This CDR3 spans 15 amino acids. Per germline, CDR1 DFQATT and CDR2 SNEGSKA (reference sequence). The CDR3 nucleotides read TGCAGTGCAGGTCTTAGCGGGGGGGCCACCGGGGAGCTGTTTTTT. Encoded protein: CSAGLSGGATGELFF.

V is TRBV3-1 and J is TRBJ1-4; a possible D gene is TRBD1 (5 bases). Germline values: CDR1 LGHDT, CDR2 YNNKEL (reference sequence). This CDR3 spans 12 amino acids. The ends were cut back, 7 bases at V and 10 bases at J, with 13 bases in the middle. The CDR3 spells CASNVGGGKLFF. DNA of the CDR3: TGTGCCAGCAACGTTGGGGGGGGAAAACTGTTTTTT.

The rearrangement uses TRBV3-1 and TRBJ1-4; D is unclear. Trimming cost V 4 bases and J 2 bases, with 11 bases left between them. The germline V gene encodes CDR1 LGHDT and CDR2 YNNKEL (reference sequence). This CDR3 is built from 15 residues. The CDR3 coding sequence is TGTGCCAGCAGCCGGACCAGGACGACTAATGAAAAACTGTTTTTT. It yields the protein CASSRTRTTNEKLFF.

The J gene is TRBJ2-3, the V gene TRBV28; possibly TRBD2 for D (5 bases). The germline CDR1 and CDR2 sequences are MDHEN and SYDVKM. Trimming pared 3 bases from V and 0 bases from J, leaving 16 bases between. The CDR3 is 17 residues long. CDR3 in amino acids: CASSFTGISSSTDTQYF. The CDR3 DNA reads TGTGCCAGCAGTTTCACGGGGATTTCCTCTAGCACAGATACGCAGTATTTT.